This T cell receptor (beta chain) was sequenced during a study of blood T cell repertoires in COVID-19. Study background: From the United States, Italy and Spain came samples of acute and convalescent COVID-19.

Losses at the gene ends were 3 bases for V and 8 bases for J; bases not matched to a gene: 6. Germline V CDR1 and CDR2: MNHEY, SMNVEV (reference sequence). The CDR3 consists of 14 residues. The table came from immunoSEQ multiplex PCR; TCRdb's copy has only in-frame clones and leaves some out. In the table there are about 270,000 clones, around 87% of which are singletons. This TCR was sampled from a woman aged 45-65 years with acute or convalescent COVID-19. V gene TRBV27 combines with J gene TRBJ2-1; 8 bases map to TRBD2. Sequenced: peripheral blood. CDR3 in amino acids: CASSFGTRGHEQFF. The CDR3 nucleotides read TGTGCCAGCAGTTTCGGGACTAGAGGCCATGAGCAGTTCTTC.